These T cell receptor beta chains were read from a single sample in a study of CD39 and CD103 CD8 tumor-infiltrating T cells. Data came from immunoSEQ multiplex PCR; TCRdb stores just in-frame clones and leaves some out. The sample includes about 2,400 clones, under 85% of them seen just once. The specimen sequenced was CD39- CD103- CD8+ T cells sorted from the tumor. The receptors shown here come from a human donor with head and neck squamous cell carcinoma. CDR3s include the opening cysteine and the closing phenylalanine or tryptophan. Each record gives: J gene, clone size, D gene, V gene, CDR3 DNA, CDR3 protein. The D gene is left open where the match is weak. Some rows have no size entry. The others give once, few or many, or a class for an expanded clone.

>TRBJ2-3|NA|NA|TRBV5-4
TGTGCCAGCAGCTTTGGCTGGGGGTTACGAGATACGCAGTATTTT
CASSFGWGLRDTQYF
>TRBJ2-3|NA|TRBD2|TRBV5-4
TGTGCCAGCAGCGGGGGACTAGCTTTGGATACGCAGTATTTT
CASSGGLALDTQYF
>TRBJ2-1|few|TRBD2|TRBV5-8
TGTGCCAGCAGCCTTTGGACTAGCGGGGGGGCCGGTGAGCAGTTCTTC
CASSLWTSGGAGEQFF
>TRBJ2-1|NA|NA|TRBV9
TGTGCCAGCAGCGGGACTATCTACAATGAGCAGTTCTTC
CASSGTIYNEQFF
>TRBJ1-4|once|TRBD1|TRBV5-8
TGTGCCAGCAGCCCTAGGACAGGGGGCGTCGAACTGTTTTTT
CASSPRTGGVELFF
>TRBJ2-4|NA|NA|TRBV27
TGTGCCAGCAGTTTGGACAGCAAGAGGCTAGCCAAAAACATTCAGTACTTC
CASSLDSKRLAKNIQYF
>TRBJ2-7|NA|TRBD1|TRBV19
TGTGCCAGTAGTATAGCCTTCGGGACAGGGGGCGAGCAGTACTTC
CASSIAFGTGGEQYF
>TRBJ2-2|large|TRBD1|TRBV7-3
TGTGCCAGCAGCCCGACAGGGGCCCCCGGGGAGCTGTTTTTT
CASSPTGAPGELFF
>TRBJ2-2|NA|TRBD1|TRBV19
TGTGCCAGCAGGACAGGTGCCGGGGAGCTGTTTTTT
CASRTGAGELFF
>TRBJ2-7|NA|NA|TRBV2
TGTGCCAGCAGTGAAACCTACGAGCAGTACTTC
CASSETYEQYF
>TRBJ2-7|NA|NA|TRBV5-6
TGTGCCAGCAGCTTGGGAGGGGGGCCCTACGAGCAGTACTTC
CASSLGGGPYEQYF
>TRBJ1-1|NA|NA|TRBV19
TGTGCCAGTAGTTTGGGGTACACTGAAGCTTTCTTT
CASSLGYTEAFF
>TRBJ2-5|few|TRBD1|TRBV5-1
TGCGCCAGCAGCCACAAGACAGGGGGGGAAGAGACCCAGTACTTC
CASSHKTGGEETQYF
>TRBJ2-5|NA|TRBD1|TRBV5-4
TGTGCCAGCAGCTCCCGGGACAGGGTCTACCAAGAGACCCAGTACTTC
CASSSRDRVYQETQYF
>TRBJ1-1|NA|NA|TRBV13
TGTGCCAGCAGCTTAGGGTTTTGGTCTGAAGCTTTCTTT
CASSLGFWSEAFF
>TRBJ1-2|large|NA|TRBV21-1
TGTGCCAGCAGCACCTATGGCTACACCTTC
CASSTYGYTF
>TRBJ2-1|NA|NA|TRBV21-1
TGTGCCAGCAGCAAATTTAGCAGCAAAAATGAGCAGTTCTTC
CASSKFSSKNEQFF
>TRBJ2-7|NA|NA|TRBV6-5
TGTGCCAGCACCTCGTCTCCGGGGGCCTACGAGCAGTACTTC
CASTSSPGAYEQYF
>TRBJ1-1|few|NA|TRBV30
TGTGCCTGGAGTCCACGACTAGGCATGAACACTGAAGCTTTCTTT
CAWSPRLGMNTEAFF
>TRBJ1-1|NA|NA|TRBV6-5
TGTGCCAGCAGTCTAGGGACACCCACTGAAGCTTTCTTT
CASSLGTPTEAFF
>TRBJ1-2|hyperexpanded|TRBD1|TRBV16
TGTGCCAGCGGCGGGGCAGGGACAGGGACCTTCGGGTATGGCTACACCTTC
CASGGAGTGTFGYGYTF
>TRBJ1-5|NA|NA|TRBV15
TGTGCCACCAGCAGAGATCCTGCGGACCGTCGCAGAGGCCAGCATTTT
CATSRDPADRRRGQHF
>TRBJ1-2|NA|NA|TRBV6-5
TGTGCCAGCAACAGAATGGGTGGGAACTATGGCTACACCTTC
CASNRMGGNYGYTF
>TRBJ1-2|NA|NA|TRBV27
TGTGCCAGCAGTTGGACGGCAAACTATGGCTACACCTTC
CASSWTANYGYTF
>TRBJ2-3|few|TRBD2|TRBV28
TGTGCCAGCAGTTTTGCCCTAGCGGGGCCCGAGGATACGCAGTATTTT
CASSFALAGPEDTQYF
>TRBJ1-5|NA|NA|TRBV5-5
TGTGCCAGCAGCTTGGGCGGGGCCTGGGGGCAGCCCCAGCATTTT
CASSLGGAWGQPQHF
>TRBJ2-7|NA|NA|TRBV6-5
TGTGCCAGCAGTTCTCGCCTAGCGAGCGAGCAGTACTTC
CASSSRLASEQYF
>TRBJ1-5|NA|NA|TRBV7-9
TGTGCCAGCAGCTCCAAGACAGGATATCAGCCCCAGCATTTT
CASSSKTGYQPQHF
>TRBJ2-2|once|NA|TRBV19
TGTGCCAGTAGTATCTGGGTAACCGGGGAGCTGTTTTTT
CASSIWVTGELFF
>TRBJ1-5|NA|NA|TRBV28
TGTGCCAGCAGTTTATGGAGAGGATCTGGGGATCAGCCCCAGCATTTT
CASSLWRGSGDQPQHF
>TRBJ1-1|NA|NA|TRBV6-1
TGTGCCAGCAGTGTTGTGAGGATGAACACTGAAGCTTTCTTT
CASSVVRMNTEAFF
>TRBJ1-6|large|NA|TRBV5-1
TGCGCCAGCAGCTTGGGGAGTTACAGTTATTCACCCCTCCACTTT
CASSLGSYSYSPLHF
>TRBJ1-4|NA|TRBD1|TRBV4-1
TGCGCCAGCTGGGACAGCCTTAATGAAAAACTGTTTTTT
CASWDSLNEKLFF
>TRBJ2-1|NA|NA|TRBV7-9
TGTGCCAGCAGCTTAGCGGTCCGGGTATCAGCCTACAATGAGCAGTTCTTC
CASSLAVRVSAYNEQFF
>TRBJ1-1|few|NA|TRBV9
TGTGCCAGCAGCGTAGTTCCGGAGACTAGGTTGAACACTGAAGCTTTCTTT
CASSVVPETRLNTEAFF
>TRBJ1-2|NA|NA|TRBV14
TGTGCCAGCAGCCCATCCAACTATGGCTACACCTTC
CASSPSNYGYTF
>TRBJ1-1|once|NA|TRBV6-5
TGTGCCAGCAGTTACGAAGGCACCCTGGGCACTGAAGCTTTCTTT
CASSYEGTLGTEAFF
>TRBJ2-3|NA|NA|TRBV9
TGTGCCAGCAGCGTCTGGAGTTCTTCAGATACGCAGTATTTT
CASSVWSSSDTQYF
>TRBJ1-3|NA|NA|TRBV18
TGTGCCAGCTCACCTTCGCCCGGGGCGCCTTCTGGAAACACCATATATTTT
CASSPSPGAPSGNTIYF
>TRBJ2-3|few|NA|TRBV29-1
TGCAGCGTTAAACAGTTCGCTAGCACAGATACGCAGTATTTT
CSVKQFASTDTQYF
>TRBJ2-7|NA|TRBD2|TRBV7-2
TGTGCCAGCAGCCCGGGGACTAGCGGTTGGTACGAGCAGTACTTC
CASSPGTSGWYEQYF
>TRBJ1-1|few|NA|TRBV9
TGTGCCAGCAGTCAGGTGTCGGTGAACACTGAAGCTTTCTTT
CASSQVSVNTEAFF
>TRBJ2-7|NA|NA|TRBV30
TGTGCCTGGACGCCCGGGACCGCCTACGAGCAGTACTTC
CAWTPGTAYEQYF
>TRBJ2-2|NA|NA|TRBV7-9
TGTGCCAGCAACCCACCGCCCCGGAGGGAGCTGTTTTTT
CASNPPPRRELFF
>TRBJ2-3|NA|NA|TRBV13
TGTGCCAGCAGCGAGGGGGGCCGGACAGATACGCAGTATTTT
CASSEGGRTDTQYF
>TRBJ1-6|once|TRBD1|TRBV2
TGTGCCAGCAGTCCGGGACAGGGTATGTCACCCCTCCACTTT
CASSPGQGMSPLHF
>TRBJ2-5|NA|TRBD2|TRBV10-1
TGCGCCAGCAGTGAGGGACTAGCGGGGGACCCCCAAGAGACCCAGTACTTC
CASSEGLAGDPQETQYF
>TRBJ1-2|NA|NA|TRBV5-4
TGTGCCAGCAGCTTGGGACCCGGGGCAGGGAATGGCTACACCTTC
CASSLGPGAGNGYTF
>TRBJ1-5|few|NA|TRBV27
TGTGCCAGCAGTTTACTGGGGGGAATAAGCAATCAGCCCCAGCATTTT
CASSLLGGISNQPQHF
>TRBJ2-7|NA|TRBD2|TRBV6-5
TGTGCCAGCCGACTAGCGGATACCTACGAGCAGTACTTC
CASRLADTYEQYF
>TRBJ2-7|NA|NA|TRBV6-6
TGTGCCAGCAGCCATCATGAGGTGATCTACGAGCAGTACTTC
CASSHHEVIYEQYF
>TRBJ1-4|large|NA|TRBV5-1
TGCGCCAGCAGCTTCGGCTCTTACCGTGAAAAACTGTTTTTT
CASSFGSYREKLFF
>TRBJ1-1|NA|NA|TRBV6-6
TGTGCCAGCAGTTACCCTAACGGACAGAACACTGAAGCTTTCTTT
CASSYPNGQNTEAFF